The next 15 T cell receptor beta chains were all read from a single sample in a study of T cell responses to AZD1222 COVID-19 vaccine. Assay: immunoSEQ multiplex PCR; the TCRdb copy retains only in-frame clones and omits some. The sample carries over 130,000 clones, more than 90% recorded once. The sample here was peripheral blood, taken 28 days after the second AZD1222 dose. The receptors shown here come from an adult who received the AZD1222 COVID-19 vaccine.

CDR3 nucleotide sequence: TGCAGCGTTGACCCCCGGGGCAGGGCAAATGAGCAGTTCTTC. Its protein product is CSVDPRGRANEQFF. The chain carries TRBV29-1 and TRBJ2-1; either TRBD1 or TRBD2 may fit D (5 bases each). The V end lost 3 bases, the J end lost 7 bases, and 16 bases lay between the germline ends. CDR3 length: 14 residues. CDR1 and CDR2 from the germline V gene are SQVTM and ANQGSEA.

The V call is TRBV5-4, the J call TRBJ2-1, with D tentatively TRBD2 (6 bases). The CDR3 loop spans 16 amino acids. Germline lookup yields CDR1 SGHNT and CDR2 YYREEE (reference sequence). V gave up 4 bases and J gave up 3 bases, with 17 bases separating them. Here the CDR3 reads CASSNTSGTVYNEQFF. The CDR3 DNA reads TGTGCCAGCAGCAACACATCCGGGACTGTCTACAATGAGCAGTTCTTC.

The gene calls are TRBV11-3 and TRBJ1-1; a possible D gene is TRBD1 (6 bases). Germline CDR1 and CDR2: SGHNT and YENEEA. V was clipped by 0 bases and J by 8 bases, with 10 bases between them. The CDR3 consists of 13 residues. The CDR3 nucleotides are TGTGCCAGCAGCTTAGATGAAGGGGGAGAAGCTTTCTTT. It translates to CASSLDEGGEAFF.

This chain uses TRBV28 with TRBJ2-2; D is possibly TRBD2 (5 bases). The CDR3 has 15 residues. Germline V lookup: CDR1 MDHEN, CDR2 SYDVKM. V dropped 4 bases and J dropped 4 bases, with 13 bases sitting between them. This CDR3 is CASSSGGRGTGELFF. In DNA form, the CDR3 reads TGTGCCAGCAGTTCAGGCGGACGGGGCACCGGGGAGCTGTTTTTT. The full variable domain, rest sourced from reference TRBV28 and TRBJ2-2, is DVKVTQSSRYLVKRTGEKVFLECVQDMDHENMFWYRQDPGLGLRLIYFSYDVKMKEKGDIPEGYSVSREKKERFSLILESASTNQTSMYLCASSSGGRGTGELFFGEGSRLTVL.

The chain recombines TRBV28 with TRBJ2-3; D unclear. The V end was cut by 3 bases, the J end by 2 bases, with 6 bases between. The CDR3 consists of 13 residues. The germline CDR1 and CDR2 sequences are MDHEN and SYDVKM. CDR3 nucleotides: TGTGCCAGCAGTTTGACCTTCACAGATACGCAGTATTTT. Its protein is CASSLTFTDTQYF.

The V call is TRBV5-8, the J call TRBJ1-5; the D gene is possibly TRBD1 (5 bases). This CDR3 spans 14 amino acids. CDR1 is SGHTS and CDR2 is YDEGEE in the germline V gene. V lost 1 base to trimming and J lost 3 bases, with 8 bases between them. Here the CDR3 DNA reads TGTGCCAGCAGCTTGTCGGGGGACAATCAGCCCCAGCATTTT. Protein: CASSLSGDNQPQHF.

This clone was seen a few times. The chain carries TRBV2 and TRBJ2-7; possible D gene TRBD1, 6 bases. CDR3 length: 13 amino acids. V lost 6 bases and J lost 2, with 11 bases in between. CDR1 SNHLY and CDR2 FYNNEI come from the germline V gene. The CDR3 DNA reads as TGTGCCAGCAGGCCGGACAGAACCTACGAGCAGTACTTC. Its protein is CASRPDRTYEQYF.

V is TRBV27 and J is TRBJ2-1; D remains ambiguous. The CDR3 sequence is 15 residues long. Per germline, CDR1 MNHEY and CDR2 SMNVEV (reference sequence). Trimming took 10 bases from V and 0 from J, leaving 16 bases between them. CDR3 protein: CATLPRRDSYNEQFF. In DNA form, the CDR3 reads TGTGCCACCTTACCCCGAAGGGACTCCTACAATGAGCAGTTCTTC.

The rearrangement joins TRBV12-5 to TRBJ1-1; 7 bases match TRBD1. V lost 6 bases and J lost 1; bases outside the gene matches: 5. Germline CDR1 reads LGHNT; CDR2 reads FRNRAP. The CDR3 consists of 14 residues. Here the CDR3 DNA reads TGTGCTAGTGGGTCGGGACAGCCGAACACTGAAGCTTTCTTT. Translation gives CASGSGQPNTEAFF. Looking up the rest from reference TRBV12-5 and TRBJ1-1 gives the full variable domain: DARVTQTPRHKVTEMGQEVTMRCQPILGHNTVFWYRQTMMQGLELLAYFRNRAPLDDSGMPKDRFSAEMPDATLATLKIQPSEPRDSAVYFCASGSGQPNTEAFFGQGTRLTVV.

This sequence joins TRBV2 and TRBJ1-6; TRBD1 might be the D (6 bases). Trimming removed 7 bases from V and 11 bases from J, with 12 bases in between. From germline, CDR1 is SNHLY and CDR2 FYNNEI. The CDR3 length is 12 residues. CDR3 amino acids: CASTGARAPLHF. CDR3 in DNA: TGTGCCAGCACGGGGGCAAGGGCACCCCTCCACTTT.

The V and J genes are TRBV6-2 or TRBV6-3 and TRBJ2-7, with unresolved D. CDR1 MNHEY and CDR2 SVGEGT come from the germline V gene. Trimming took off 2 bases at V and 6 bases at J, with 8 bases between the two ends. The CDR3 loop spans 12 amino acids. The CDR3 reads CASSYRESEQYF. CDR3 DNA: TGTGCCAGCAGTTACAGGGAATCCGAGCAGTACTTC.

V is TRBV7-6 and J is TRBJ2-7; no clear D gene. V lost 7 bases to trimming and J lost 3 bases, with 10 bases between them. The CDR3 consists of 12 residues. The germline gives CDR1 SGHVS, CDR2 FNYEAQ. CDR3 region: CASTLTSYEQYF. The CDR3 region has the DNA TGTGCCAGCACTCTAACCAGCTACGAGCAGTACTTC.

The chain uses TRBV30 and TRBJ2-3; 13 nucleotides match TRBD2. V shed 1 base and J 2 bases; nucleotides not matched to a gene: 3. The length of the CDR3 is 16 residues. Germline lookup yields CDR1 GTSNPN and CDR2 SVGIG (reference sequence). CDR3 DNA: TGTGCCTGGAGTGGCGGACTAGCGGGGGCCACAGATACGCAGTATTTT. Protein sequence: CAWSGGLAGATDTQYF.

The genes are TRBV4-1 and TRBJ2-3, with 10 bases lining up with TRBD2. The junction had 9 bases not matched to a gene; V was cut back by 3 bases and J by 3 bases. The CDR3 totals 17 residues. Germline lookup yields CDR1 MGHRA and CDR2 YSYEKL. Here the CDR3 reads CASSQKLAGLGTDTQYF. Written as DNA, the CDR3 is TGCGCCAGCAGCCAGAAACTAGCGGGGTTAGGTACAGATACGCAGTATTTT.

The CDR3 DNA reads TGTGCCAGCAGCCAATTTGGTGGCAGTGCGAACACTGAAGCTTTCTTT. This translates into CASSQFGGSANTEAFF. The V gene is TRBV3-1 (or the pseudogene TRBV3-2), the J gene TRBJ1-1; no definite D call. Trimming took 2 bases from V and 1 from J, leaving 14 bases between them. This CDR3 has 16 amino acids. The germline CDR1 and CDR2 sequences are LGHDT and YNNKEL (reference sequence).